This T cell receptor beta chain was retrieved from a study of blood T cell repertoires in COVID-19. Study context: The origin of the acute and convalescent COVID-19 samples was the United States, Italy and Spain. Sources were T cells, B-cell-depleted T cells, or PBMCs; the material itself was cDNA or gDNA.

In the study's own analysis: Scientists estimated how many nucleated cells there were by amplifying reference gene primers. Libraries were prepared by immunoSEQ multiplex PCR; TCRdb keeps only in-frame clonotypes and omits some of them. V and J calls and clone size are copied from that table; D and trimming were computed from the DNA. The sample holds some 150,000 clones, 84% seen once. Trimming took 4 bases from V and 6 from J; bases not matched to a gene: 7. The CDR3 extends over 14 amino acids. Germline V gene lookup returns CDR1 GTSNPN and CDR2 SVGIG (reference sequence). The J gene is TRBJ2-4, the V gene TRBV30, with TRBD1 matching over 9 bases. The source of this sequence is a woman between 45 and 65 years old in a cohort sampled during active or convalescent COVID-19. What was sequenced was peripheral blood. CDR3 bases: TGTGCCTGGAATCGCGTGGGACAGGGAAACATTCAGTACTTC. Translation gives CAWNRVGQGNIQYF.